This entry is about one TCR beta chain. The CDR3 runs 19 residues. Losses at the gene ends were 0 bases for V and 0 bases for J; bases not matched to a gene: 7. Germline-derived CDR1 and CDR2 are LGHNT and FRNRAP. This record belongs to a study of control samples from healthy donors and cancer patients. Clones were sequenced by immunoSEQ multiplex PCR, and TCRdb holds only the in-frame ones, with some missing. Counted here are some 100,000 clones, roughly three quarters occurring once; the ten biggest clones make up approximately 10%. The chain uses TRBV12-5 and TRBJ2-3, with 12 nucleotides matching TRBD2. This TCR derives from a woman aged 25 to 45 in good health. The specimen sequenced was blood. CDR3 nucleotide sequence: TGTGCTAGTGGTTTGGTATTGCTAGCGGGGGGGCTTAGCACAGATACGCAGTATTTT. Residues: CASGLVLLAGGLSTDTQYF. The variable domain in full, with the rest retrieved from reference TRBV12-5 and TRBJ2-3, is DARVTQTPRHKVTEMGQEVTMRCQPILGHNTVFWYRQTMMQGLELLAYFRNRAPLDDSGMPKDRFSAEMPDATLATLKIQPSEPRDSAVYFCASGLVLLAGGLSTDTQYFGPGTRLTVL.